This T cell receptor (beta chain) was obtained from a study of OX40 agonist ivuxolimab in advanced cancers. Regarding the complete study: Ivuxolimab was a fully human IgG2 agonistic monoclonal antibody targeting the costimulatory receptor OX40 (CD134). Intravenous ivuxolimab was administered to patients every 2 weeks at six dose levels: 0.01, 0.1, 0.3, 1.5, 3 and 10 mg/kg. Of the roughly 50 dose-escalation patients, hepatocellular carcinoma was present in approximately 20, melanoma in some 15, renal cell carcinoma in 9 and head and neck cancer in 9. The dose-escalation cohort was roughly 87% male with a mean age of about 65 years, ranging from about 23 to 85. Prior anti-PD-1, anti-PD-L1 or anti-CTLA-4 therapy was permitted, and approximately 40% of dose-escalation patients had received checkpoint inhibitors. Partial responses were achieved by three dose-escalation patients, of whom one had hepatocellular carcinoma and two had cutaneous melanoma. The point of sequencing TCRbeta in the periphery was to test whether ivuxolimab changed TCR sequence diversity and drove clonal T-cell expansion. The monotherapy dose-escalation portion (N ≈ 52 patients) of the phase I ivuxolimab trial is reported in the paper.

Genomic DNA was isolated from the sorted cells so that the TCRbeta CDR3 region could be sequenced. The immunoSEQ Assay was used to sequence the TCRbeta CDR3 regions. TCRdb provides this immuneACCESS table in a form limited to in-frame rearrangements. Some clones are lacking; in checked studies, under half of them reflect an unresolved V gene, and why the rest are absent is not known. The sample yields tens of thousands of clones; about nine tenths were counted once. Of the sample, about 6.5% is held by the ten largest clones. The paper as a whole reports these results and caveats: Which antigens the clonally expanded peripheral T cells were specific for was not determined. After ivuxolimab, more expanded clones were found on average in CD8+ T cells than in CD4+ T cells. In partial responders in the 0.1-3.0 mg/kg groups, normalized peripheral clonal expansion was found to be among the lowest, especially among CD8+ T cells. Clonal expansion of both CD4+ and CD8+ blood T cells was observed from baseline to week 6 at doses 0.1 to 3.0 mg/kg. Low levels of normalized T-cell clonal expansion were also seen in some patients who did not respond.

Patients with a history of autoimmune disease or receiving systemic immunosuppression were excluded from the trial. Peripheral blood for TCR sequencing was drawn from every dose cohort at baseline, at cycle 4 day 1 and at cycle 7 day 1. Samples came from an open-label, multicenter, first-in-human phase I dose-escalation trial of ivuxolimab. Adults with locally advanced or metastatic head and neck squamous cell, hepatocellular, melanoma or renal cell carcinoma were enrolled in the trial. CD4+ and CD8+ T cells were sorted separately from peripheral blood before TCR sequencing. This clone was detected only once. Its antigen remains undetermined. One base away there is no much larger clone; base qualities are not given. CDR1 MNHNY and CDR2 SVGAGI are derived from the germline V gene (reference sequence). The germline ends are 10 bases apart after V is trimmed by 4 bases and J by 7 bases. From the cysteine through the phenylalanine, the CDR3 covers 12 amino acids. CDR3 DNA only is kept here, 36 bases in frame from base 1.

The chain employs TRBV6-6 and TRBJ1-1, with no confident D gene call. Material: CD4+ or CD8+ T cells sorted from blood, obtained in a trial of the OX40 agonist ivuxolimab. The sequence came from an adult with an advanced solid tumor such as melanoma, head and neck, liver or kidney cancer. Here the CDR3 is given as CASSSSQIEAFF. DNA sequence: TGTGCCAGCAGTTCCTCACAGATTGAAGCTTTCTTT.